This T cell receptor (beta chain) was profiled in a study of cytomegalovirus exposure and HLA in healthy donors. Study findings and constraints: A missense variant in DCLRE1C was later tied to TCR beta V- and J-gene trimming. Per a prior analysis, the majority of TCR beta V segments were productive roughly 90% or roughly 30% of the time.

PCR amplification relied on 60 Vbeta primers (plus 13 Jbeta primers). Using immunoSEQ multiplex PCR, the repertoire was profiled, and TCRdb retains in-frame clones only, with some absent. The data show 100,000 to 150,000 clones, with around three quarters seen just once and about 1.8% held by the top ten. About this clone: Its matching antigen is unknown.

V dropped 4 bases and J dropped 1; count of bases not matched to a gene: 12. Germline V gene sequence: CDR1 SGHTS, CDR2 YDEGEE. The CDR3 has 17 residues. The sample consisted of PBMCs. The V and J genes are TRBV5-8 and TRBJ1-1; TRBD1 matches 8 bases. The TCR was taken from a woman in her forties or fifties in good health and CMV-seronegative. The CDR3 DNA reads TGTGCCAGCAGCGAGGGATATGGGACAGGAGAGAACACTGAAGCTTTCTTT. Translation gives CASSEGYGTGENTEAFF.